This TCR beta chain is drawn from a study of naive and memory T cell subsets. The SP2 primer and nested alpha and beta constant region primers amplified ligated cDNA in four rounds. TCRdb fed the 5' RACE reads into MiXCR, producing one record per CDR3 protein. The data show some 60,000 distinct CDR3 sequences, with around 7.3% seen just once and roughly 8.9% held by the top ten. A UMI-containing oligonucleotide was joined by 3' ligation to the TCR cDNA template. Whole blood, around 2.5 ml, came from adult healthy volunteers. The germline gives CDR1 LNHDA, CDR2 SQIVND (reference sequence). The junction had 5 bases not matched to a gene; V was cut back by 4 bases and J by 3 bases. This CDR3 spans 15 amino acids. This clonotype was found a few times.

The sequence came from a female donor in good health. The V and J genes are TRBV19 and TRBJ1-2; 10 bases match TRBD1. Written as DNA, the CDR3 is TGTGCCAGTAGTAGAGACGGACAGGGGGACTATGGCTACACCTTC. This codes for CASSRDGQGDYGYTF.